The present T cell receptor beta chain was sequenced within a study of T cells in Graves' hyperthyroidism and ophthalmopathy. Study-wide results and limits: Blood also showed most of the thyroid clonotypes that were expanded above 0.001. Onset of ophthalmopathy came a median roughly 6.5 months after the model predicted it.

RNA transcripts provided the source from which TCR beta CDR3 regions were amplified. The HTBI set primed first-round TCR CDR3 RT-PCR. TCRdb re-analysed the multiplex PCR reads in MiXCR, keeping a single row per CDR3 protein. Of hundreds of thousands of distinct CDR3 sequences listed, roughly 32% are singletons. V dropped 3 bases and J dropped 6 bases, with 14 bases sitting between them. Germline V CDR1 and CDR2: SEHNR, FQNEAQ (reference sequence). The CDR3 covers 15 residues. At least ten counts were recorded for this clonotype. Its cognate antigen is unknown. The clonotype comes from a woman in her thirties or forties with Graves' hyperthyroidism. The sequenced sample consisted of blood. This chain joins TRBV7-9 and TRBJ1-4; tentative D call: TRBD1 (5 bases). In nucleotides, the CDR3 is TGTGCCAGCAGCTTCGGTCCAGGGCGGGATGAAAAACTGTTTTTT. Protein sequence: CASSFGPGRDEKLFF.